These T cell receptor beta chains were read from a single sample in a study of human T cells and chemical hapten exposure. TCRdb fed the RACE reads into MiXCR, producing one record per CDR3 protein. The sample includes a few hundred thousand distinct CDR3 sequences, 4.5% to 7% of them seen just once. The sample here was whole blood, taken in connection with sensitization to the hapten diphenylcyclopropenone (DPC). These receptor sequences come from a woman between 18 and 29 years old with alopecia areata. Some clones in this sample may be carry-over from other donors' samples. Both conserved end residues are part of each CDR3.

length,V,J,CDR3
13,TRBV6-1,TRBJ1-5,CASRDISNQPQHF
13,TRBV7-3,TRBJ2-1,CASSAGPDNEQFF
16,TRBV7-8,TRBJ2-3,CASSLKAGDSTDTQYF
17,TRBV6-6,TRBJ1-5,CAAGSVVGGIRNQPQHF
15,TRBV3-1,TRBJ2-3,CASSQDLVVADTQYF
18,TRBV4-3,TRBJ2-6,CASSQHRDRASGANVLTF
14,TRBV12-3/TRBV12-4,TRBJ1-2,CASSPGQGRYGYTF
14,TRBV20-1,TRBJ2-1,CSAKQGTSYNEQFF
14,TRBV2,TRBJ2-2,CASRVTSSPGELFF
18,TRBV14,TRBJ1-4,CASSQDPGEEATNEKLFF
14,TRBV5-1,TRBJ2-5,CASSLDISQETQYF
15,TRBV7-9,TRBJ1-4,CASSPDLGSGEKLFF
18,TRBV28,TRBJ1-2,CASRRSRDRGSSNYGYTF
12,TRBV3-1,TRBJ1-2,CASSQGRRGYTF
16,TRBV11-2,TRBJ2-1,CASSLLTGVEANEQFF